The present T cell receptor (beta chain) was sequenced within a study of T cell responses to AZD1222 COVID-19 vaccine. On this clone: Its antigen is unidentified.

The V gene's germline CDR1 is LNHDA and CDR2 SQIVND (reference sequence). The V gene lost 7 bases and the J gene lost 0 bases, with 12 bases spanning the gap. CDR3 size: 14 residues. TCRdb's table, derived via immunoSEQ multiplex PCR, lists solely in-frame clones and lacks some. The sample shows some 99,000 clones, approximately 91% of them seen only once. Study conclusions and caveats: Vaccine-associated CD4 TCRs spanned spike, dominant at 160-218 and 743-854. An increase in Spike-specific TCR breadth and depth was observed after two AZD1222 doses. Baseline testing showed seropositivity in only a handful of AZD1222 recipients.

The sample in question was peripheral blood, obtained on day 0 of MenACWY control vaccination. The TCR was taken from an adult in good health. This sequence joins TRBV19 and TRBJ2-5, with D possibly matching TRBD1 (6 bases). CDR3: CASTSQGNQETQYF. Here the CDR3 DNA reads TGTGCCAGTACCTCACAGGGAAACCAAGAGACCCAGTACTTC.